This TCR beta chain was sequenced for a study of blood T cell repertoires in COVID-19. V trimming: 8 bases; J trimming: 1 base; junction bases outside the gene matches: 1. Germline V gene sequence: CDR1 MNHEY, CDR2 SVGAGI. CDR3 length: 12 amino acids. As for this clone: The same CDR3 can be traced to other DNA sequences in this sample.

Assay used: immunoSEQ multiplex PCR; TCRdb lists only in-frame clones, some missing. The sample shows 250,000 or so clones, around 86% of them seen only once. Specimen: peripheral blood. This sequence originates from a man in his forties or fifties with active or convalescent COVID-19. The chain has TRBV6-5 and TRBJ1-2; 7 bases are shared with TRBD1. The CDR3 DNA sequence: TGTGCCAGCCGGGACAGTAACTATGGCTACACCTTC. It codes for CASRDSNYGYTF.